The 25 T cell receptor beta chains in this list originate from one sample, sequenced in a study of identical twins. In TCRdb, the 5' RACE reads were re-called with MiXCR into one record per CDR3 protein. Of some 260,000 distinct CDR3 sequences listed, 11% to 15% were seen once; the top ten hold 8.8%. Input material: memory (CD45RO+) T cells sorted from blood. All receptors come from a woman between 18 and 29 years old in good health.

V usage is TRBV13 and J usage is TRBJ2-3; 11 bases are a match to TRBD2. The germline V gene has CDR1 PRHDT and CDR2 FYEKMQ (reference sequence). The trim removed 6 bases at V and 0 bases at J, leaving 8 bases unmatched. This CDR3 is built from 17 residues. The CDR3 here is CASSSWTSGPSTDTQYF. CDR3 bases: TGTGCCAGCAGTTCTTGGACTAGCGGGCCTAGCACAGATACGCAGTATTTT. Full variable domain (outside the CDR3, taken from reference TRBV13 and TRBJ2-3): AAGVIQSPRHLIKEKRETATLKCYPIPRHDTVYWYQQGPGQDPQFLISFYEKMQSDKGSIPDRFSAQQFSDYHSELNMSSLELGDSALYFCASSSWTSGPSTDTQYFGPGTRLTVL.

CDR3 nucleotide sequence: TGTGCCAGCACGGGGACCCTTACCTACAATGAGCAGTTCTTC. This gives the protein CASTGTLTYNEQFF. The V gene is TRBV12-3 or TRBV12-4, the J gene TRBJ2-1; D could derive from TRBD1 or TRBD2 (5 bases each). The CDR3 covers 14 residues. Trimming pared 7 bases from V and 2 bases from J, leaving 12 bases between.

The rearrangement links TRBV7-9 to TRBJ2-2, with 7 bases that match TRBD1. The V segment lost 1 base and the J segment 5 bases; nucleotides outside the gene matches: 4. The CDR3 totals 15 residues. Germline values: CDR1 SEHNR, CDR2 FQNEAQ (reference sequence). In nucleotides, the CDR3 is TGTGCCAGCAGCTTAGTCCAGGGGGAGACCGGGGAGCTGTTTTTT. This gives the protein CASSLVQGETGELFF.

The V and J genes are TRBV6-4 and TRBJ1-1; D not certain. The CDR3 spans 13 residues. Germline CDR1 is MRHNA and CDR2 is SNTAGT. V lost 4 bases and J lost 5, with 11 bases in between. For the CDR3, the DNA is TGTGCCAGCAGTGGGACCGTCGGTACTGAAGCTTTCTTT. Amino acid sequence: CASSGTVGTEAFF.

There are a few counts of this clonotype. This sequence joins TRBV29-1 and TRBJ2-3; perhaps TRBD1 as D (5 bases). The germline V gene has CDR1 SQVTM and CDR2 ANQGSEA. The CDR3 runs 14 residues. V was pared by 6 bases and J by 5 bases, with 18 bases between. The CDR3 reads CSVRQGTDLDTQYF. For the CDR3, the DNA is TGCAGCGTCCGGCAGGGCACGGATTTAGATACGCAGTATTTT.

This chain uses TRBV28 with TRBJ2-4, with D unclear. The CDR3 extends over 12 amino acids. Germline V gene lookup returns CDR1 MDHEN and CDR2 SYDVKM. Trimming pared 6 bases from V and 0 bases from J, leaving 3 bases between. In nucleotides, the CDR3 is TGTGCCAGCAGCCTAGCCAAAAACATTCAGTACTTC. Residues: CASSLAKNIQYF.

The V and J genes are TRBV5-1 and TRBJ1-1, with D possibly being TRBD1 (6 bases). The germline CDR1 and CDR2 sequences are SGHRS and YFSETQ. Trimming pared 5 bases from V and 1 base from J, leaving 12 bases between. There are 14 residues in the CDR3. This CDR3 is CASRVRQENTEAFF. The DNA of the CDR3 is TGCGCCAGCAGGGTAAGACAGGAGAACACTGAAGCTTTCTTT.

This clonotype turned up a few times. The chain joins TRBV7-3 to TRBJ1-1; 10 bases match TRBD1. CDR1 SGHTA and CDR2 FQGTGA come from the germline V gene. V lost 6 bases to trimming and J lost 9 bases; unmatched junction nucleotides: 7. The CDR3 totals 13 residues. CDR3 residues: CASSPGTGEKAFF. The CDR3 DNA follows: TGTGCCAGCAGTCCGGGGACAGGGGAGAAAGCTTTCTTT.

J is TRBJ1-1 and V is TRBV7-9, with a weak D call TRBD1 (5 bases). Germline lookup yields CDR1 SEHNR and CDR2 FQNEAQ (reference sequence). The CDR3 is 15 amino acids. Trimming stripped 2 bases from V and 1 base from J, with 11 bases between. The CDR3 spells CASSLQTVENTEAFF. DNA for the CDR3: TGTGCCAGCAGCTTACAGACAGTCGAGAACACTGAAGCTTTCTTT.

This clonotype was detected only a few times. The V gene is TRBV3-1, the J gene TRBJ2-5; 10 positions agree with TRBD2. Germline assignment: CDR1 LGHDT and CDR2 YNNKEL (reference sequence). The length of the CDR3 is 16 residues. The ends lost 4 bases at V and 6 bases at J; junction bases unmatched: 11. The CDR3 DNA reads TGTGCCAGCAGCCGAGGCGCTAGCGGGAGCCCGAAGACCCAGTACTTC. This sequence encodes CASSRGASGSPKTQYF.

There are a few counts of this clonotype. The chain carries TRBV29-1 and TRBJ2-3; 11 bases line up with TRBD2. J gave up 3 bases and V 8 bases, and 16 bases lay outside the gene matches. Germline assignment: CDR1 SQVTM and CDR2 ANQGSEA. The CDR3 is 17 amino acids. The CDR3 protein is CSPPRGVAGGKTDTQYF. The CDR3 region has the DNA TGCAGCCCCCCGCGTGGGGTAGCGGGAGGGAAAACAGATACGCAGTATTTT.

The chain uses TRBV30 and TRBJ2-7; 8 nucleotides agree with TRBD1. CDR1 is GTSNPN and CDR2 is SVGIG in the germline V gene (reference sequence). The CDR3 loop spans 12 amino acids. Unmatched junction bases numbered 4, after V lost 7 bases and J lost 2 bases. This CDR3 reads CASGQGAYEQYF. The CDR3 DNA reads TGTGCCTCCGGACAGGGAGCCTACGAGCAGTACTTC.

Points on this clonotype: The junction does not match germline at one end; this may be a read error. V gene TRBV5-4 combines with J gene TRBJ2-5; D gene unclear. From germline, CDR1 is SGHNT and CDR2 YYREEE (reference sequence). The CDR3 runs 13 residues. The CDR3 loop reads CASSLLEQGTQYF. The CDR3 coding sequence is TGTGCCAGCAGCTTGCTCGAACAAGGGACCCAGTACTTC.

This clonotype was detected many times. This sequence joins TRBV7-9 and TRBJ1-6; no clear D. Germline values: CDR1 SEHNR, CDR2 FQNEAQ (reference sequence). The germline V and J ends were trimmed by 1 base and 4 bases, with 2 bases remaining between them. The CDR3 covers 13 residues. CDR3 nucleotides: TGTGCCAGCAGCTTAGGGTATAATTCACCCCTCCACTTT. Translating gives CASSLGYNSPLHF.

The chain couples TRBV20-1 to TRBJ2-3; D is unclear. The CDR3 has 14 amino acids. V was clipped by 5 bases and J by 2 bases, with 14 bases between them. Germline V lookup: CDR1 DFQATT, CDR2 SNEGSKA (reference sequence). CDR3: CSAEATGLTDTQYF. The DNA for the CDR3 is TGCAGTGCTGAGGCGACGGGCCTCACAGATACGCAGTATTTT.

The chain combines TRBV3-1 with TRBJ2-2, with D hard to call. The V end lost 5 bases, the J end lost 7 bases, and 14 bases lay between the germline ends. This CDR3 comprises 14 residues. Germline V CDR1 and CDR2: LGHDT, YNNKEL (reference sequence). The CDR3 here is CASSSLTLGGELFF. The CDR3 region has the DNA TGTGCCAGCAGCTCACTAACCCTGGGCGGGGAGCTGTTTTTT.

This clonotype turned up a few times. This CDR3 reads CASSYRGNEQFF. CDR3 sequence (DNA): TGTGCCAGCAGTTACAGGGGCAATGAGCAGTTCTTC. This chain joins TRBV6-5 and TRBJ2-1; a weak D match, TRBD1 (5 bases). Trimming left V 2 bases short and J 6 bases short, with 5 bases between. Germline assignment: CDR1 MNHEY and CDR2 SVGAGI. The CDR3 spans 12 residues.

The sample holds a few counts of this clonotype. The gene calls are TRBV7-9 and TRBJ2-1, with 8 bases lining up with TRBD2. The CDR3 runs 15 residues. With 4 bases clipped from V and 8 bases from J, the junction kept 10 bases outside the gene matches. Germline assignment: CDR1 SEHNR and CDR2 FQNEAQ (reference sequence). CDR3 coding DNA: TGTGCCAGCAGCTCCGGGACTAGTAGAAGCGATGAGCAGTTCTTC. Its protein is CASSSGTSRSDEQFF. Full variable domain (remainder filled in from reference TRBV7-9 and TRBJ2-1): DTGVSQNPRHKITKRGQNVTFRCDPISEHNRLYWYRQTLGQGPEFLTYFQNEAQLEKSRLLSDRFSAERPKGSFSTLEIQRTEQGDSAMYLCASSSGTSRSDEQFFGPGTRLTVL.

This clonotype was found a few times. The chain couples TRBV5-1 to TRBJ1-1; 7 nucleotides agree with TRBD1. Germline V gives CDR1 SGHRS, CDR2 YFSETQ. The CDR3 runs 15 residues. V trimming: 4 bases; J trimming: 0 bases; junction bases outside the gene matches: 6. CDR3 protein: CASSQQGTVNTEAFF. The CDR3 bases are TGCGCCAGCAGCCAACAGGGGACGGTGAACACTGAAGCTTTCTTT.

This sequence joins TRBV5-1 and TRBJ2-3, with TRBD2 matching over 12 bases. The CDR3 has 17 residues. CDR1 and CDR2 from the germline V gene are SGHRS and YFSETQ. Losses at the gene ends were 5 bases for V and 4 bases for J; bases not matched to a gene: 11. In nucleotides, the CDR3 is TGCGCCAGCAGTCTATCTAGCGGGGGGGCCAAGTCAGATACGCAGTATTTT. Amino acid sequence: CASSLSSGGAKSDTQYF. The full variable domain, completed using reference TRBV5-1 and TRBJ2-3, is KAGVTQTPRYLIKTRGQQVTLSCSPISGHRSVSWYQQTPGQGLQFLFEYFSETQRNKGNFPGRFSGRQFSNSRSEMNVSTLELGDSALYLCASSLSSGGAKSDTQYFGPGTRLTVL.

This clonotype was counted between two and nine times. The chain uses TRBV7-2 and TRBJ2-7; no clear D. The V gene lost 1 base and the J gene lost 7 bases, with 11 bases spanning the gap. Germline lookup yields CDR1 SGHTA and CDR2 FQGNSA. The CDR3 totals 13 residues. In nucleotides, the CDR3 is TGTGCCAGCAGCTTAGGAGGTTTGGGTGAGCAGTACTTC. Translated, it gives CASSLGGLGEQYF.

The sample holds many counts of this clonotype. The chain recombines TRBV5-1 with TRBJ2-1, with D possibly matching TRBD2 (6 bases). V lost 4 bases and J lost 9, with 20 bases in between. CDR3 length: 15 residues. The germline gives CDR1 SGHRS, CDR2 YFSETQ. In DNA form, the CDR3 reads TGCGCCAGCAGCCCCGGACTAAGGAAAAGTGTTGAGCAGTTCTTC. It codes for CASSPGLRKSVEQFF.

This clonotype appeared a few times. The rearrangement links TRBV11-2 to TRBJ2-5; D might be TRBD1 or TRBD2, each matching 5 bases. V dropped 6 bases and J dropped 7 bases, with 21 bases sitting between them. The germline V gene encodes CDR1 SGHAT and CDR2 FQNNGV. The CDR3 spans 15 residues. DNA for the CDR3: TGTGCCAGCAGTCCTGGGGACCACCATGGGGGGACCCAGTACTTC. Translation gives CASSPGDHHGGTQYF.

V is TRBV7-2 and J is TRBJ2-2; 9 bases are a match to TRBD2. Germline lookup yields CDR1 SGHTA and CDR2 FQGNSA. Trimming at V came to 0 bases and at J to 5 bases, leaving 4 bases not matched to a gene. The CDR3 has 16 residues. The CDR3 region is CASSLAGSGGTGELFF. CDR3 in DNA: TGTGCCAGCAGCTTAGCGGGGAGCGGGGGGACCGGGGAGCTGTTTTTT.

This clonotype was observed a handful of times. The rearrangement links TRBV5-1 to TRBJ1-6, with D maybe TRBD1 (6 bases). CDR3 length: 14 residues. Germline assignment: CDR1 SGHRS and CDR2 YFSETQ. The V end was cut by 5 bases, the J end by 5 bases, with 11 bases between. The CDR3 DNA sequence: TGCGCCAGCAGGGGGACATCTAATAATTCACCCCTCCACTTT. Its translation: CASRGTSNNSPLHF. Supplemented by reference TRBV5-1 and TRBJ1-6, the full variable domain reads KAGVTQTPRYLIKTRGQQVTLSCSPISGHRSVSWYQQTPGQGLQFLFEYFSETQRNKGNFPGRFSGRQFSNSRSEMNVSTLELGDSALYLCASRGTSNNSPLHFGNGTRLTVT.